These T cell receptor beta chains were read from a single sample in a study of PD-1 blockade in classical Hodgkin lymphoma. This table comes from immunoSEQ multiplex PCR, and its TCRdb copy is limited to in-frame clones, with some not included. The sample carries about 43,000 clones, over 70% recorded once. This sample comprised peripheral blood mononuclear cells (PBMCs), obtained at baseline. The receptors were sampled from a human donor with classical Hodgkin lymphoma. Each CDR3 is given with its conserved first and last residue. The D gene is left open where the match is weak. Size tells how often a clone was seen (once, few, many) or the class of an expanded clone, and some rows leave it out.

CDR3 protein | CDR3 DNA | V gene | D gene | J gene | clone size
CASSIANTGELFF | TGTGCCAGTAGTATAGCCAACACCGGGGAGCTGTTTTTT | TRBV19 | . | TRBJ2-2 | many
CASSYSDFGELFF | TGTGCCAGCAGTTATTCCGACTTCGGGGAGCTGTTTTTT | TRBV6-5 | . | TRBJ2-2 | .
CASSLRGGGYEQYF | TGTGCCAGCAGCTTGAGAGGGGGCGGGTACGAGCAGTACTTC | TRBV5-4 | TRBD1 | TRBJ2-7 | few
CASSITRNGVNEQFF | TGTGCCAGTAGTATAACTCGCAACGGGGTCAATGAGCAGTTCTTC | TRBV19 | . | TRBJ2-1 | .
CAWSGRVDTEAFF | TGTGCCTGGAGTGGGCGGGTGGACACTGAAGCTTTCTTT | TRBV30 | . | TRBJ1-1 | .
CASSLAGLNQPQHF | TGTGCCAGCAGCTTAGCAGGGCTCAATCAGCCCCAGCATTTT | TRBV11-2 | . | TRBJ1-5 | medium-sized
CASSSTGSSLEQFF | TGCGCCAGCAGCTCCACAGGGTCAAGTCTTGAGCAGTTCTTC | TRBV5-1 | . | TRBJ2-1 | .
CASSQDPSGSTYEQYF | TGCGCCAGCAGCCAAGACCCTAGCGGGAGCACCTACGAGCAGTACTTC | TRBV4-1 | TRBD2 | TRBJ2-7 | .
CASRRSSGANVLTF | TGTGCCAGCAGACGCTCCTCTGGGGCCAACGTCCTGACTTTC | TRBV6-5 | . | TRBJ2-6 | .
CASSLRGDQPQHF | TGTGCCAGCAGCTTGAGGGGGGATCAGCCCCAGCATTTT | TRBV7-8 | . | TRBJ1-5 | .
CASYQGSLAFF | TGTGCCAGCTATCAAGGATCGCTGGCTTTCTTT | TRBV6-6 | . | TRBJ1-1 | few
CASSDYTGVNEQYF | TGTGCCAGCAGTGATTATACAGGGGTAAACGAGCAGTACTTC | TRBV6-1 | TRBD1 | TRBJ2-7 | .